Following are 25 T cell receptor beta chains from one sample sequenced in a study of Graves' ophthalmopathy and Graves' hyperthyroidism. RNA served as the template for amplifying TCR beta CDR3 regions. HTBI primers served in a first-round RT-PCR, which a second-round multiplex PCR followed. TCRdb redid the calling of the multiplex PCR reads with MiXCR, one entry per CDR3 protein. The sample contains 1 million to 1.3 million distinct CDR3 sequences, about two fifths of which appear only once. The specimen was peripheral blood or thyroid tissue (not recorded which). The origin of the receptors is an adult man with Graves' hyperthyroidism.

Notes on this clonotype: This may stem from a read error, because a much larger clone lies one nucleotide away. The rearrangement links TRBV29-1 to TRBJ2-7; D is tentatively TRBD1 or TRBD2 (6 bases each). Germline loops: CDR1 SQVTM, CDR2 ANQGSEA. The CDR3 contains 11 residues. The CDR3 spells CSGGASNDQYF. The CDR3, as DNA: TGCAGCGGGGGGGCCTCCAACGATCAGTACTTC.

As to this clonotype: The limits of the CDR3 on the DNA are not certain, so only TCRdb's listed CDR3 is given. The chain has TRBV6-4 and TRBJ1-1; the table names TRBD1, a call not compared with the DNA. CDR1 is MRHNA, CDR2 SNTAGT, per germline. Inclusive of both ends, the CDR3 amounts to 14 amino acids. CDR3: CASILDRVVTEAFF.

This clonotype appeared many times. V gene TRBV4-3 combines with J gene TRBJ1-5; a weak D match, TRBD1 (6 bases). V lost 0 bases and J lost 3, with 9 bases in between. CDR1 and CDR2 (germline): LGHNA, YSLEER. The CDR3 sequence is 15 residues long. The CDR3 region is CASSQDGGNNQPQHF. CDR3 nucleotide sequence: TGCGCCAGCAGCCAAGATGGGGGCAACAATCAGCCCCAGCATTTT.

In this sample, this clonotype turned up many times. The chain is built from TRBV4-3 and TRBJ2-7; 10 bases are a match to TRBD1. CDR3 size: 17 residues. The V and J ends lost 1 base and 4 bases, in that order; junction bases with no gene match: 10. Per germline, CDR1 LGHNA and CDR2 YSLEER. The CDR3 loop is CASSQVRSGQGSYEQYF. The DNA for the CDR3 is TGCGCCAGCAGCCAAGTACGTTCGGGACAGGGGTCGTACGAGCAGTACTTC.

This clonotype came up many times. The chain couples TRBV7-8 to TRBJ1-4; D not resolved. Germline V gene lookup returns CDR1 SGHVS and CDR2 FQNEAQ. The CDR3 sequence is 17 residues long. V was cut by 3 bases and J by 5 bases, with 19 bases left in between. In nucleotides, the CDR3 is TGTGCCAGCAGCTTCCGGACGCCGACGGAACGAAATGAAAAACTGTTTTTT. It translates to CASSFRTPTERNEKLFF.

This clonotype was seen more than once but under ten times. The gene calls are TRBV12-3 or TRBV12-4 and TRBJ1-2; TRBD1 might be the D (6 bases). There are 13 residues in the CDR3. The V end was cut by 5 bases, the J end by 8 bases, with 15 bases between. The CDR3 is CASSPRTAGGYTF. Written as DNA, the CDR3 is TGTGCCAGCAGTCCGAGGACAGCGGGGGGCTACACCTTC.

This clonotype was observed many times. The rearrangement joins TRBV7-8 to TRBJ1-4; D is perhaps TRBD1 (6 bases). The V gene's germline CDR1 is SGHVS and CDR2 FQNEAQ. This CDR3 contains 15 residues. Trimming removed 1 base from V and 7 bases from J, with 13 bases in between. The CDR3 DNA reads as TGTGCCAGCAGCTTAGGTCGGGGGCGTTTTGAAAAACTGTTTTTT. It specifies CASSLGRGRFEKLFF.

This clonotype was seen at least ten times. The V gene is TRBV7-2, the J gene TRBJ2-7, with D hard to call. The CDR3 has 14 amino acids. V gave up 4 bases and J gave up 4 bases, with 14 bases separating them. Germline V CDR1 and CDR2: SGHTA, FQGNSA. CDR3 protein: CASSSAQKPYEQYF. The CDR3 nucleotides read TGTGCCAGCAGCTCGGCGCAGAAGCCGTACGAGCAGTACTTC.

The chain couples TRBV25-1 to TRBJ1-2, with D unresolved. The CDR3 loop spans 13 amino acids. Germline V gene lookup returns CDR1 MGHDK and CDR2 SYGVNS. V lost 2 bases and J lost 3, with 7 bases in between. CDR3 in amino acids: CASSELRYYGYTF. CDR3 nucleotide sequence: TGTGCCAGCAGTGAACTGAGGTACTATGGCTACACCTTC.

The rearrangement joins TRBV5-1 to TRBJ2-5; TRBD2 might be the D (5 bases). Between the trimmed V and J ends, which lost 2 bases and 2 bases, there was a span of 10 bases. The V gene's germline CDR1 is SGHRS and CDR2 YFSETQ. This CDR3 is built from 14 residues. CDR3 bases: TGCGCCAGCAGCTTACGGAGGTGGCAAGAGACCCAGTACTTC. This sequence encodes CASSLRRWQETQYF.

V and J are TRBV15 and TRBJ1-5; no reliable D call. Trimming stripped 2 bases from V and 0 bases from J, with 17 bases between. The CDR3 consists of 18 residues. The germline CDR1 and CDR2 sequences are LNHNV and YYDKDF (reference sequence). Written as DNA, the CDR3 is TGTGCCACCAGCAGAAGAGGCAGTGGGGAAAATAGCAATCAGCCCCAGCATTTT. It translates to CATSRRGSGENSNQPQHF.

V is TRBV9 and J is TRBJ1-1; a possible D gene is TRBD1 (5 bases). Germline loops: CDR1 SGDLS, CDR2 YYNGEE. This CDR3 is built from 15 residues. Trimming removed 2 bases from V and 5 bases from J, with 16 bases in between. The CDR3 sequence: CASSVGGMRGTEAFF. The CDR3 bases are TGTGCCAGCAGCGTCGGGGGGATGAGGGGAACTGAAGCTTTCTTT.

The CDR3 protein is CSASGRTSGNTIYF. In nucleotides, the CDR3 is TGCAGTGCCTCGGGACGGACCTCTGGAAACACCATATATTTT. This rearrangement joins TRBV20-1 to TRBJ1-3, with D possibly TRBD1 on 5 matching bases. Germline values: CDR1 DFQATT, CDR2 SNEGSKA (reference sequence). V lost 6 bases and J lost 0, with 12 bases in between. The CDR3 has 14 amino acids.

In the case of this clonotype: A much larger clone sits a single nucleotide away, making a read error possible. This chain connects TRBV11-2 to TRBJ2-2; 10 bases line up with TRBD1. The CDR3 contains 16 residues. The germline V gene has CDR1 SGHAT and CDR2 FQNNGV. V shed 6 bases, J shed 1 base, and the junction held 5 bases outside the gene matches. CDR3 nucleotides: TGTGCCAGCAGGGGACAGGGGCTGATGAACACCGGGGAGCTGTTTTTT. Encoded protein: CASRGQGLMNTGELFF.

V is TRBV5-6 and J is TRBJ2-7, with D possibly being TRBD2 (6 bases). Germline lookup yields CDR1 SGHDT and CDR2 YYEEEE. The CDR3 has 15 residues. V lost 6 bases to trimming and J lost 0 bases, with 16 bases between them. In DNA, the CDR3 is TGTGCCAGCACCGAGGGGCTAGCGTTCTCCTACGAGCAGTACTTC. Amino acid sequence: CASTEGLAFSYEQYF.

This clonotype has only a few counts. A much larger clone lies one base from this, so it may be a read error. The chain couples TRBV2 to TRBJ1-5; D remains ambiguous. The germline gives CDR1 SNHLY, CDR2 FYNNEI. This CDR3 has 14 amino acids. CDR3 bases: TGTGCCAGCAGGCCGCAGGACGGCAATCGGCCCCAGCATTTT. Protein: CASRPQDGNRPQHF.

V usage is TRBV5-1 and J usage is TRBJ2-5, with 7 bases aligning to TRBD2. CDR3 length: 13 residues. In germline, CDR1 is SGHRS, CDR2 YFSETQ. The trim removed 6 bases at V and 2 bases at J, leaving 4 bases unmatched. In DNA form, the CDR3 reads TGCGCCAGCAATCCGGGAGGTCAAGAGACCCAGTACTTC. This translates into CASNPGGQETQYF. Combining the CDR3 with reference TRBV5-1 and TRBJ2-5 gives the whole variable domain KAGVTQTPRYLIKTRGQQVTLSCSPISGHRSVSWYQQTPGQGLQFLFEYFSETQRNKGNFPGRFSGRQFSNSRSEMNVSTLELGDSALYLCASNPGGQETQYFGPGTRLLVL.

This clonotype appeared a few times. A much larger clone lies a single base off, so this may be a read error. The CDR3 is CASSLGSGKVTGELFF. The CDR3 DNA reads TGTGCCAGCAGCTTGGGGAGCGGGAAGGTCACCGGGGAGCTGTTTTTT. The V and J genes are TRBV7-2 and TRBJ2-2; 7 bases are a match to TRBD2. The germline CDR1 and CDR2 sequences are SGHTA and FQGNSA. Unmatched junction bases numbered 8, after V lost 3 bases and J lost 4 bases. This CDR3 has 16 amino acids. Complete variable domain (other parts from reference TRBV7-2 and TRBJ2-2): GAGVSQSPSNKVTEKGKDVELRCDPISGHTALYWYRQSLGQGLEFLIYFQGNSAPDKSGLPSDRFSAERTGGSVSTLTIQRTQQEDSAVYLCASSLGSGKVTGELFFGEGSRLTVL.

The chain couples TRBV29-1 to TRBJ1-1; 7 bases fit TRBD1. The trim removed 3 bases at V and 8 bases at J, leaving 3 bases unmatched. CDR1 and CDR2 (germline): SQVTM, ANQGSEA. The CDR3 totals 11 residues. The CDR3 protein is CSVDKTGEAFF. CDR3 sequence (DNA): TGCAGCGTTGATAAGACAGGGGAAGCTTTCTTT.

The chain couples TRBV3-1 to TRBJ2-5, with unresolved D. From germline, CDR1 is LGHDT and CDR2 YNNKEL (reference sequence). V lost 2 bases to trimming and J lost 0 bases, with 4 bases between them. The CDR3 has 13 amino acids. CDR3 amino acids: CASSQRYQETQYF. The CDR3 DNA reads TGTGCCAGCAGCCAACGGTACCAAGAGACCCAGTACTTC.

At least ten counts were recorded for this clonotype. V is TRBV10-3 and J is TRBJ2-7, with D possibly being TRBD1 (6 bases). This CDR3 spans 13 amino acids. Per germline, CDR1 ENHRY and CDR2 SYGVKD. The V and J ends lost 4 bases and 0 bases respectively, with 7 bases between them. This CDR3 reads CAISGQDSYEQYF. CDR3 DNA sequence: TGTGCCATCAGTGGACAGGACTCCTACGAGCAGTACTTC.

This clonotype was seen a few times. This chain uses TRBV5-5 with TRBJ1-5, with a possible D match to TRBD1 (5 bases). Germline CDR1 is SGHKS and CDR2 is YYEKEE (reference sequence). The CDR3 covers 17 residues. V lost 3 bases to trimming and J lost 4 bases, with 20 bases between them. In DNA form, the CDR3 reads TGTGCCAGCAGCTCGGATGGTACTCGGGGGATAAATCAGCCCCAGCATTTT. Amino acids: CASSSDGTRGINQPQHF.

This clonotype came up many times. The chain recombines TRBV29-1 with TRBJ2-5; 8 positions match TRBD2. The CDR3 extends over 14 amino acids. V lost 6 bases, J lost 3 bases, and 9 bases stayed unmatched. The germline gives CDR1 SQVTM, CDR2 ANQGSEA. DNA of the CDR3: TGCAGCGTGGGACCGGGACTAGTAAAAGAGACCCAGTACTTC. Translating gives CSVGPGLVKETQYF.

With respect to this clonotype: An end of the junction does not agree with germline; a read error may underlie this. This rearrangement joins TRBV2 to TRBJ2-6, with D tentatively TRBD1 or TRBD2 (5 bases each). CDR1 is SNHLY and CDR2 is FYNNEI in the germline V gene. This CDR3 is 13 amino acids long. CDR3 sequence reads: CATSRVGGNVLTF. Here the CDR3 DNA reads TGTGCCACCAGCAGAGTTGGGGGCAACGTCCTGACTTTC.

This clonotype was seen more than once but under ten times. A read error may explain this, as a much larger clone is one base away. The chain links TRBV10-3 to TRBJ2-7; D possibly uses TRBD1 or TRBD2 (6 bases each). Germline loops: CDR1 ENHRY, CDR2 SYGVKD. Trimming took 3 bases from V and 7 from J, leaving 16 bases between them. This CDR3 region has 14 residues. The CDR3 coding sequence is TGTGCCATCAGTGATAACACAGGGACTCAGGAGCAGTACTTC. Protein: CAISDNTGTQEQYF.